What follows are 19 T cell receptor beta chains derived from one specimen sequenced in a study of CD8 T cells in Susac syndrome. The RNA input was about 0.5 to 1 ug, and it was reverse transcribed with random hexamers. TCRdb recomputed calls from the immunoSEQ multiplex PCR reads with MiXCR, one row per CDR3 protein. The sample yields 95,000 to 150,000 distinct CDR3 sequences, 90% to 95% seen once. Sequencing was done on a sample of CD8+ T cells from PBMCs. These TCRs come from a human donor with Susac syndrome.

The chain joins TRBV11-2 to TRBJ2-3; 8 bases align to TRBD2. V shed 4 bases, J shed 4 bases, and the junction held 7 bases outside the gene matches. The CDR3 runs 15 residues. From germline, CDR1 is SGHAT and CDR2 FQNNGV. CDR3 nucleotides: TGTGCCAGCAGCTCCCTTGCGGGGGGCGCAGATACGCAGTATTTT. Translation: CASSSLAGGADTQYF.

V is TRBV27 and J is TRBJ1-2; 9 bases match TRBD1. CDR1 and CDR2 from the germline V gene are MNHEY and SMNVEV (reference sequence). V was pared by 6 bases and J by 3 bases, with 5 bases of the junction left unmatched. CDR3 length equals 14 residues. The DNA of the CDR3 is TGTGCCAGCAGGGCGGACAGGGGAGACTATGGCTACACCTTC. It codes for CASRADRGDYGYTF.

J is TRBJ1-6 and V is TRBV2, with a possible D match to TRBD1 (5 bases). This CDR3 region has 17 residues. Germline CDR1 reads SNHLY; CDR2 reads FYNNEI. Trimming removed 6 bases at V and 3 bases at J, with 18 bases between. CDR3 region: CASSPVTELNYNSPLHF. CDR3 DNA sequence: TGTGCCAGCAGCCCCGTGACAGAACTCAACTATAATTCACCCCTCCACTTT.

The rearrangement joins TRBV4-2 to TRBJ1-1; 7 bases map to TRBD1. CDR3 length: 17 amino acids. Germline V lookup: CDR1 LGHNA, CDR2 YNFKEQ. V lost 0 bases to trimming and J lost 1 base; unmatched junction nucleotides: 8. CDR3 sequence (DNA): TGTGCCAGCAGCCAAGATCCCCCGACAGGGTCGAACACTGAAGCTTTCTTT. Its protein product is CASSQDPPTGSNTEAFF.

The chain links TRBV24-1 to TRBJ2-2; D unresolved. This CDR3 spans 15 amino acids. Germline CDR1 reads KGHDR; CDR2 reads SFDVKD. V lost 4 bases, J lost 1 base, and 9 bases lay in between. The CDR3 loop is CATSDQTLNTGELFF. CDR3 coding DNA: TGTGCCACCAGTGACCAGACACTGAACACCGGGGAGCTGTTTTTT.

V and J are TRBV19 and TRBJ2-5; tentatively, D is TRBD1 (5 bases). The CDR3 covers 14 residues. Trimming shortened V by 5 bases and J by 5 bases, and 15 bases separated the two germline ends. Germline CDR1 reads LNHDA; CDR2 reads SQIVND (reference sequence). The CDR3 DNA reads as TGTGCCAGTAGTCCCTCGGACAATGGGGAGACCCAGTACTTC. Translated: CASSPSDNGETQYF.

This rearrangement joins TRBV5-6 to TRBJ2-3, with D hard to call. Looked up from germline, CDR1 is SGHDT and CDR2 is YYEEEE. The CDR3 consists of 13 residues. Trimming shortened V by 4 bases and J by 5 bases, and 11 bases separated the two germline ends. The CDR3 loop reads CASSPWVGDTQYF. Here the CDR3 DNA reads TGTGCCAGCAGCCCGTGGGTGGGAGATACGCAGTATTTT.

V is TRBV13 and J is TRBJ2-5; 8 positions match TRBD1. The CDR3 is 16 amino acids. With 5 bases clipped from V and 6 bases from J, the junction kept 14 bases outside the gene matches. Germline values: CDR1 PRHDT, CDR2 FYEKMQ (reference sequence). The CDR3, as DNA: TGTGCCAGCAGCCCGGCCCCCGGGACAGGCACGAAGACCCAGTACTTC. Its protein product is CASSPAPGTGTKTQYF.

The CDR3 sequence is CASSTWTGVDEQYF. CDR3 nucleotides: TGTGCCAGCAGTACCTGGACAGGGGTCGACGAGCAGTACTTC. The gene calls are TRBV6-5 and TRBJ2-7, with TRBD1 identical over 9 bases. Per germline, CDR1 MNHEY and CDR2 SVGAGI. The junction had 7 bases not matched to a gene; V was cut back by 5 bases and J by 5 bases. This CDR3 region has 14 residues.

This chain uses TRBV5-6 with TRBJ1-4; a weak D match, TRBD1 (6 bases). V was cut by 0 bases and J by 10 bases, with 13 bases left in between. The CDR3 has 14 amino acids. The germline V gene has CDR1 SGHDT and CDR2 YYEEEE. This CDR3 is CASSLVAEGGKLFF. The CDR3 region has the DNA TGTGCCAGCAGCTTGGTGGCAGAAGGGGGAAAACTGTTTTTT.

This chain joins TRBV9 and TRBJ2-1; 7 nucleotides align to TRBD2. The CDR3 length is 15 residues. Germline CDR1 reads SGDLS; CDR2 reads YYNGEE. V lost 0 bases to trimming and J lost 5 bases; unmatched junction nucleotides: 5. The CDR3 reads CASSVGGSEHNEQFF. The DNA for the CDR3 is TGTGCCAGCAGCGTAGGCGGGAGTGAGCACAATGAGCAGTTCTTC.

V gene TRBV9 combines with J gene TRBJ2-5; 7 bases align to TRBD1. V lost 0 bases and J lost 7; bases outside the gene matches: 3. Germline V gives CDR1 SGDLS, CDR2 YYNGEE. CDR3 length: 13 residues. In DNA form, the CDR3 reads TGTGCCAGCAGCGTAGACACAGGGGCGACCCAGTACTTC. It is translated as CASSVDTGATQYF.

V usage is TRBV12-3 or TRBV12-4 and J usage is TRBJ2-3, with 7 bases aligning to TRBD2. V gave up 3 bases and J gave up 8 bases; unmatched junction bases: 14. This CDR3 contains 16 residues. The CDR3, as DNA: TGTGCCAGCAGTTTGGGAGAAGCGGGAAGTGGTTTTACGCAGTATTTT. Translating it yields CASSLGEAGSGFTQYF.

The CDR3 region is CSAPEDNSYGYTF. CDR3 DNA sequence: TGCAGTGCTCCAGAGGACAATTCATATGGCTACACCTTC. This chain uses TRBV20-1 with TRBJ1-2; D might be TRBD1 (5 bases). Trimming cost V 5 bases and J 5 bases, with 15 bases left between them. Germline V gene lookup returns CDR1 DFQATT and CDR2 SNEGSKA (reference sequence). The CDR3 has 13 amino acids.

The chain combines TRBV5-6 with TRBJ2-6, with unresolved D. Germline assignment: CDR1 SGHDT and CDR2 YYEEEE. Trimming left V 2 bases short and J 0 bases short, with 3 bases between. The CDR3 is 14 residues long. This CDR3 is CASSFGSGANVLTF. CDR3 nucleotide sequence: TGTGCCAGCAGCTTTGGCTCTGGGGCCAACGTCCTGACTTTC.

This clonotype was detected once. The J gene is TRBJ2-7, the V gene TRBV5-1; D is unclear. CDR1 is SGHRS and CDR2 is YFSETQ in the germline V gene. The CDR3 contains 13 residues. The V end was cut by 2 bases, the J end by 0 bases, with 6 bases between. As DNA, the CDR3 is TGCGCCAGCAGCTTACAGCCCTCCTACGAGCAGTACTTC. Its translation: CASSLQPSYEQYF.

V usage is TRBV24-1 and J usage is TRBJ2-5; possible D gene TRBD1, 5 bases. There are 12 residues in the CDR3. V lost 1 base to trimming and J lost 7 bases, with 6 bases between them. The germline gives CDR1 KGHDR, CDR2 SFDVKD. CDR3 protein: CATSDLRGTQYF. The CDR3 DNA reads as TGTGCCACCAGTGATTTAAGGGGGACCCAGTACTTC.

The DNA of the CDR3 is TGTGCCAGCAGTCGACGGGGGGGCTACAATGAGCAGTTCTTC. Protein sequence: CASSRRGGYNEQFF. This chain joins TRBV12-3 or TRBV12-4 and TRBJ2-1; 8 nucleotides line up with TRBD2. V shed 5 bases and J 3 bases; nucleotides not matched to a gene: 3. The CDR3 length is 14 residues.

This clonotype has only one observation. V gene TRBV3-1 combines with J gene TRBJ1-6, with D uncertain. Germline-derived CDR1 and CDR2 are LGHDT and YNNKEL (reference sequence). The length of the CDR3 is 10 residues. Trimming removed 4 bases from V and 13 bases from J, with 5 bases in between. CDR3 in DNA: TGTGCCAGCAGCCCCGGTCCCCTCCACTTT. Its translation: CASSPGPLHF. The full variable domain, with the rest looked up from reference TRBV3-1 and TRBJ1-6, is DTAVSQTPKYLVTQMGNDKSIKCEQNLGHDTMYWYKQDSKKFLKIMFSYNNKELIINETVPNRFSPKSPDKAHLNLHINSLELGDSAVYFCASSPGPLHFGNGTRLTVT.